Each of the 18 T cell receptor beta chains below was sequenced from the same sample in a study of OX40 agonist ivuxolimab in advanced cancers. Libraries were made using the immunoSEQ multiplex PCR assay. TCRdb stores this immuneACCESS table with in-frame sequences only. Part of the clones is absent; in the studies checked, under half of the shortfall reflects unresolved V genes, and no reason is known for the rest. The sample table records about 45,000 clones; more than 75% of these occur just once. About 15% of the sample comes from the top ten. The input for sequencing was CD4+ or CD8+ T cells sorted from blood, taken in a trial of the OX40 agonist ivuxolimab. The receptors here all came from an adult with an advanced solid tumor such as melanoma, head and neck, liver or kidney cancer.

J is TRBJ1-5 and V is TRBV7-6; no definite D call. Trimming stripped 5 bases from V and 0 bases from J, with 5 bases between. The CDR3 spans 13 residues. CDR1 is SGHVS, CDR2 FNYEAQ, per germline. CDR3 sequence: CASSPYSNQPQHF. DNA of the CDR3: TGTGCCAGCAGCCCTTATAGCAATCAGCCCCAGCATTTT.

This clone was seen more than once but under ten times. This rearrangement joins TRBV6-5 to TRBJ1-4; tentative D call: TRBD1 (5 bases). Per the germline V gene, CDR1 is MNHEY and CDR2 is SVGAGI. The CDR3 has 15 amino acids. V lost 0 bases and J lost 5, with 10 bases in between. In nucleotides, the CDR3 is TGTGCCAGCAGTTACTCTGTAGGGGCCAATGAAAAACTGTTTTTT. Its translation is CASSYSVGANEKLFF.

CDR3 in amino acids: CASSPWQPLETQYF. DNA for the CDR3: TGTGCCAGCTCACCATGGCAGCCGTTGGAGACCCAGTACTTC. The rearrangement joins TRBV18 to TRBJ2-5; D gene unclear. Germline CDR1 is KGHSH and CDR2 is LQKENI. V was cut by 2 bases and J by 5 bases, with 12 bases left in between. This CDR3 is built from 14 residues. Full variable domain (remainder filled in from reference TRBV18 and TRBJ2-5): NAGVMQNPRHLVRRRGQEARLRCSPMKGHSHVYWYRQLPEEGLKFMVYLQKENIIDESGMPKERFSAEFPKEGPSILRIQQVVRGDSAAYFCASSPWQPLETQYFGPGTRLLVL.

The V call is TRBV7-9, the J call TRBJ1-2, with D possibly matching TRBD1 (6 bases). V gave up 7 bases and J gave up 6 bases, with 18 bases separating them. The CDR3 loop spans 14 amino acids. In germline, CDR1 is SEHNR, CDR2 FQNEAQ (reference sequence). CDR3: CASTLPLNRDGYTF. The CDR3 DNA reads TGTGCCAGCACCCTTCCCCTCAACAGGGATGGCTACACCTTC.

The rearrangement uses TRBV6-1 and TRBJ2-1, with 7 bases lining up with TRBD2. The J segment lost 3 bases and the V segment lost 7 bases, leaving 3 bases of the junction unmatched. CDR3 size: 13 residues. The germline V gene encodes CDR1 MNHNS and CDR2 SASEGT. CDR3 in DNA: TGTGCCAGCACGCTAGCGGACTACAATGAGCAGTTCTTC. Translation gives CASTLADYNEQFF.

This clone was recorded once. This chain uses TRBV6-6 with TRBJ2-7, with D maybe TRBD2 (6 bases). The V gene lost 2 bases and the J gene lost 3 bases, with 14 bases spanning the gap. Germline V gene sequence: CDR1 MNHNY, CDR2 SVGAGI (reference sequence). The CDR3 has 15 amino acids. The CDR3 protein is CASSYPPGLIYEQYF. As DNA, the CDR3 is TGTGCCAGCAGTTACCCGCCGGGACTCATCTACGAGCAGTACTTC.

This clone came up once. The V and J genes are TRBV9 and TRBJ2-2; 7 nucleotides match TRBD1. CDR1 and CDR2 (germline): SGDLS, YYNGEE. CDR3 length: 17 amino acids. V shed 2 bases and J 4 bases; nucleotides not matched to a gene: 11. Written as DNA, the CDR3 is TGTGCCAGCAGCGTCCAACAGGGGATGGATTTCACCGGGGAGCTGTTTTTT. Its protein product is CASSVQQGMDFTGELFF.

V gene TRBV25-1 combines with J gene TRBJ2-5; D remains ambiguous. Germline V gene sequence: CDR1 MGHDK, CDR2 SYGVNS. Trimming removed 3 bases from V and 2 bases from J, with 7 bases in between. The CDR3 extends over 13 amino acids. Here the CDR3 reads CASSEDGQETQYF. CDR3 sequence (DNA): TGTGCCAGCAGTGAGGACGGGCAAGAGACCCAGTACTTC.

The chain is built from TRBV4-3 and TRBJ2-7, with TRBD2 identical over 10 bases. The length of the CDR3 is 17 residues. Germline lookup yields CDR1 LGHNA and CDR2 YSLEER. With V trimmed by 1 base and J by 2 bases, 8 bases remained unmatched. CDR3 bases: TGCGCCAGCAGCCAAGTATTAGCGGGGGGTCGGGCCTACGAGCAGTACTTC. This translates into CASSQVLAGGRAYEQYF.

This chain links TRBV6-1 with TRBJ1-2; 8 positions match TRBD1. The CDR3 runs 15 residues. CDR1 and CDR2 (germline): MNHNS, SASEGT. After removal of 10 bases from V and 2 bases from J, the junction contained 12 bases not matched to a gene. The CDR3 coding sequence is TGTGCCACAGCGATAGGCAGGGGGCCGAACTATGGCTACACCTTC. The encoded protein is CATAIGRGPNYGYTF.

In this sample, this clone turned up once. This chain uses TRBV2 with TRBJ2-7, with a tentative D call TRBD2 (6 bases). Germline V gene data show CDR1 as SNHLY and CDR2 as FYNNEI. V was pared by 7 bases and J by 3 bases, with 16 bases between. The CDR3 covers 14 residues. CDR3: CASTKKDSGYEQYF. In DNA form, the CDR3 reads TGTGCCAGCACCAAAAAGGATAGCGGCTACGAGCAGTACTTC.

The chain uses TRBV15 and TRBJ1-1; tentative D call: TRBD1 (6 bases). In germline, CDR1 is LNHNV, CDR2 YYDKDF (reference sequence). V lost 3 bases to trimming and J lost 7 bases, with 12 bases between them. This CDR3 region has 13 residues. The CDR3 loop is CATSRGGQREAFF. The CDR3, as DNA: TGTGCCACCAGCAGGGGTGGACAGCGTGAAGCTTTCTTT.

J is TRBJ2-7 and V is TRBV11-3; 7 bases are shared with TRBD2. Unmatched junction bases numbered 4, after V lost 0 bases and J lost 2 bases. From germline, CDR1 is SGHNT and CDR2 YENEEA. The CDR3 contains 15 residues. The DNA of the CDR3 is TGTGCCAGCAGCTTAGACGCGGGGGACCCCTACGAGCAGTACTTC. Translated: CASSLDAGDPYEQYF.

The chain couples TRBV4-1 to TRBJ1-5, with a tentative D call TRBD1 (6 bases). The CDR3 has 16 residues. The V end was cut by 4 bases, the J end by 0 bases, with 13 bases between. The germline CDR1 and CDR2 sequences are MGHRA and YSYEKL. The CDR3 spells CASSPQGSNSNQPQHF. CDR3 coding DNA: TGCGCCAGCAGCCCACAGGGATCCAATAGCAATCAGCCCCAGCATTTT.

This clone was seen a handful of times. The rearrangement links TRBV4-1 to TRBJ1-5; D is unresolved. The germline V gene encodes CDR1 MGHRA and CDR2 YSYEKL. The germline V and J ends were trimmed by 1 base and 7 bases, with 14 bases remaining between them. The CDR3 totals 15 residues. The chain's CDR3 is CASSQVYKGTQPQHF. CDR3 DNA: TGCGCCAGCAGCCAAGTGTATAAGGGAACCCAGCCCCAGCATTTT.

The chain links TRBV6-1 to TRBJ1-5; perhaps TRBD1 as D (5 bases). Between the trimmed V and J ends, which lost 7 bases and 7 bases, there was a span of 11 bases. The CDR3 loop spans 12 amino acids. Per germline, CDR1 MNHNS and CDR2 SASEGT. The CDR3 here is CASKGVRQPQHF. The CDR3 nucleotides read TGTGCCAGCAAAGGGGTGCGGCAGCCCCAGCATTTT.

The V gene is TRBV5-3, the J gene TRBJ1-1, with no clear D. TRBV5-3 is placed among ORFs of uncertain function. Trimming took off 2 bases at V and 0 bases at J, with 11 bases between the two ends. The CDR3 runs 15 residues. CDR3 sequence (DNA): TGTGCCAGAAGCTTTTCGGGCGGCCTGAACACTGAAGCTTTCTTT. As protein: CARSFSGGLNTEAFF.

V usage is TRBV19 and J usage is TRBJ1-1, with D possibly TRBD1 on 5 matching bases. Germline values: CDR1 LNHDA, CDR2 SQIVND (reference sequence). This CDR3 is built from 13 residues. Trimming stripped 9 bases from V and 1 base from J, with 12 bases between. The CDR3 region has the DNA TGTGCCAGATGGGTCGACAGGAACACTGAAGCTTTCTTT. This encodes CARWVDRNTEAFF. The full variable domain, its missing parts supplied by reference TRBV19 and TRBJ1-1, is DGGITQSPKYLFRKEGQNVTLSCEQNLNHDAMYWYRQDPGQGLRLIYYSQIVNDFQKGDIAEGYSVSREKKESFPLTVTSAQKNPTAFYLCARWVDRNTEAFFGQGTRLTVV.